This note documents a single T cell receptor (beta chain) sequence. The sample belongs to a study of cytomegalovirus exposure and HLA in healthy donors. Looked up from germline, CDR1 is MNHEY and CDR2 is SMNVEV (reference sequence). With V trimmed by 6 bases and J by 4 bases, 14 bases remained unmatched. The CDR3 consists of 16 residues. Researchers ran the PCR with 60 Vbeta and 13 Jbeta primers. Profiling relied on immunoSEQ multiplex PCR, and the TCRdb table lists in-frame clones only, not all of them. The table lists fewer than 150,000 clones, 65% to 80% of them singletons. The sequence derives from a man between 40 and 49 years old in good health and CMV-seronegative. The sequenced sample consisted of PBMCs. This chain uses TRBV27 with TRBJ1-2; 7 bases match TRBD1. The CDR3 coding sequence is TGTGCCAGCAGACAAACAGGGGCCCTACAAAGCTATGGCTACACCTTC. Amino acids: CASRQTGALQSYGYTF.